This is a list of T cell receptor beta chains from one sample in a study of blood T cells in healthy people across ages. MiXCR, run by TCRdb on the 5' RACE reads, gives a single entry per CDR3 protein. Among more than 650,000 distinct CDR3 sequences, 20% to 25% were seen once, and the ten largest hold 20% to 25%. Sequences were obtained from blood. The receptors here all came from a man between 65 and 85 years old in good health. CDR3s include the opening cysteine and the closing phenylalanine or tryptophan. Each record gives: D gene, J gene, clone size, V gene, CDR3 protein, CDR3 DNA. D genes are given only for firm matches. The listing skips clone size in some rows; elsewhere it reads once, few, many or a size class.

TRBD1	TRBJ1-1	NA	TRBV19	CATQQGAVYTEAFF	TGTGCCACACAACAGGGGGCGGTGTACACTGAAGCTTTCTTT
NA	TRBJ2-1	NA	TRBV20-1	CSANPEWDYNEQFF	TGCAGTGCTAACCCTGAATGGGATTACAATGAGCAGTTCTTC
NA	TRBJ1-1	NA	TRBV7-9	CASSLVSANTEAFF	TGTGCCAGCAGCTTAGTGTCAGCGAACACTGAAGCTTTCTTT
TRBD2	TRBJ2-1	NA	TRBV6-5	CASSRTSGSLNEQFF	TGTGCCAGCAGCCGGACTAGCGGGAGTCTCAATGAGCAGTTCTTC
NA	TRBJ2-4	few	TRBV12-3/TRBV12-4	CASSRLVGDDFIGKNIQYF	TGTGCCAGCAGTCGACTAGTGGGGGATGATTTCATAGGCAAAAACATTCAGTACTTC
NA	TRBJ2-4	few	TRBV15	CATSREQYGLAKNIQYF	TGTGCCACCAGCAGAGAACAGTATGGGCTAGCCAAAAACATTCAGTACTTC
NA	TRBJ2-1	NA	TRBV14	CASKGRLDYNEQFF	TGTGCCAGCAAAGGCAGGTTAGACTACAATGAGCAGTTCTTC
TRBD1	TRBJ2-5	NA	TRBV19	CASATTGGASATQYF	TGTGCCAGCGCTACGACAGGGGGCGCTTCTGCGACCCAGTACTTC
NA	TRBJ2-6	few	TRBV7-6	CASSLEASGRVLTF	TGTGCCAGCAGCTTAGAGGCTTCAGGGAGGGTCCTGACTTTC
NA	TRBJ1-4	NA	TRBV6-6	CASSSTVNEKLFF	TGTGCCAGCAGTTCCACAGTTAATGAAAAACTGTTTTTT
TRBD1	TRBJ2-1	many	TRBV5-1	CASSHDRGNEQFF	TGCGCCAGCAGTCACGACAGGGGCAATGAGCAGTTCTTC
NA	TRBJ2-5	NA	TRBV19	CASSGLSQETQYF	TGTGCCAGTTCCGGACTATCCCAAGAGACCCAGTACTTC
NA	TRBJ2-2	NA	TRBV28	CASRAGTATGELFF	TGTGCCAGCAGAGCCGGGACGGCTACCGGGGAGCTGTTTTTT
NA	TRBJ2-7	few	TRBV16	CASSLDLFRYEQYF	TGTGCCAGCAGCCTCGACCTCTTCCGTTACGAGCAGTACTTC
NA	TRBJ2-7	few	TRBV2	CASSGGTDTYEQYF	TGTGCCAGCAGTGGGGGGACCGATACCTACGAGCAGTACTTC
NA	TRBJ2-4	many	TRBV15	CATSRGIAKNIQYF	TGTGCCACCAGCAGAGGTATAGCCAAAAACATTCAGTACTTC
NA	TRBJ2-3	few	TRBV11-2	CASSLDLVGTRTDTQYF	TGTGCCAGCAGCTTAGATCTCGTGGGCACCCGCACAGATACGCAGTATTTT
NA	TRBJ1-1	NA	TRBV18	CASSPLEEGRPEAFF	TGTGCCAGCTCACCACTCGAGGAGGGGAGACCTGAAGCTTTCTTT
NA	TRBJ2-3	NA	TRBV28	CASSTPTVLGTDTQYF	TGTGCCAGCAGTACACCGACAGTCCTTGGCACAGATACGCAGTATTTT
TRBD1	TRBJ2-2	NA	TRBV28	CASSFGGQGTGELFF	TGTGCCAGCAGTTTTGGGGGACAGGGCACCGGGGAGCTGTTTTTT
NA	TRBJ2-1	many	TRBV7-3	CASSFGSNNEQFF	TGTGCCAGCAGCTTTGGGTCCAACAATGAGCAGTTCTTC
NA	TRBJ2-5	few	TRBV5-1	CASSFSLVGGRETQYF	TGCGCCAGCAGCTTCTCGTTGGTGGGTGGACGAGAGACCCAGTACTTC
TRBD2	TRBJ2-7	NA	TRBV5-1	CASTNILAGGKDEQYF	TGCGCCAGCACTAATATACTAGCGGGGGGCAAGGATGAGCAGTACTTC
TRBD2	TRBJ2-5	NA	TRBV15	CATSPRKGLAGGRETQYF	TGTGCCACCAGCCCAAGGAAAGGACTAGCGGGGGGGCGGGAGACCCAGTACTTC
NA	TRBJ2-7	few	TRBV18	CASSPSSRGYEQYF	TGTGCCAGCTCGCCCTCTTCCAGGGGCTACGAGCAGTACTTC
TRBD1	TRBJ2-5	NA	TRBV10-3	CAIRGTEQETQYF	TGTGCCATCAGGGGGACAGAGCAAGAGACCCAGTACTTC
TRBD1	TRBJ2-3	few	TRBV11-2	CASSVDRAGDTQYF	TGTGCCAGCAGCGTCGACAGGGCAGGCGATACGCAGTATTTT
NA	TRBJ1-2	few	TRBV6-2/TRBV6-3	CASSYRARAVYGYTF	TGTGCCAGCAGTTACCGTGCCAGGGCCGTCTATGGCTACACCTTC
NA	TRBJ2-4	NA	TRBV24-1	CATSDLHDGNIQYF	TGTGCCACCAGTGATTTGCATGACGGGAACATTCAGTACTTC
NA	TRBJ1-2	few	TRBV3-1	CASSLKTGTNYGYTF	TGTGCCAGCAGCTTGAAAACCGGGACTAACTATGGCTACACCTTC
NA	TRBJ2-5	few	TRBV7-2	CASSPDMVQGGETQYF	TGTGCCAGCAGCCCAGATATGGTGCAGGGTGGGGAGACCCAGTACTTC
NA	TRBJ1-1	few	TRBV4-3	CASSQEGGSTEAFF	TGCGCCAGCAGCCAAGAAGGGGGGTCCACTGAAGCTTTCTTT
NA	TRBJ2-3	few	TRBV27	CASCRGGFSSTDTQYF	TGTGCCAGCTGCCGGGGCGGTTTCTCTAGCACAGATACGCAGTATTTT
TRBD2	TRBJ2-7	few	TRBV5-1	CASSLATSGGPYEQYF	TGCGCCAGCAGCTTGGCGACTAGCGGGGGACCCTACGAGCAGTACTTC
TRBD1	TRBJ2-2	few	TRBV6-6	CASRPGTGNTGELFF	TGTGCCAGCAGACCCGGGACAGGCAACACCGGGGAGCTGTTTTTT
NA	TRBJ2-6	many	TRBV29-1	CSVDSEGANVLTF	TGCAGCGTTGACTCGGAGGGGGCCAACGTCCTGACTTTC
NA	TRBJ1-5	NA	TRBV18	CASSPGGGGNQPQHF	TGTGCCAGCTCACCGGGGGGAGGTGGCAATCAGCCCCAGCATTTT
NA	TRBJ1-6	few	TRBV6-1	CASSPREGGYNSPLHF	TGTGCCAGCAGTCCCCGAGAAGGAGGGTATAATTCACCCCTCCACTTT
TRBD2	TRBJ2-1	few	TRBV4-2	CASSLNGLARGNEQFF	TGTGCCAGCAGCCTAAACGGACTAGCTCGTGGGAATGAGCAGTTCTTC
NA	TRBJ2-7	NA	TRBV20-1	CSASELYEQYF	TGCAGTGCTAGCGAGCTCTACGAGCAGTACTTC
TRBD1	TRBJ2-7	few	TRBV7-9	CASSLETGKGYEQYF	TGTGCCAGCAGCTTAGAGACAGGGAAGGGGTACGAGCAGTACTTC
NA	TRBJ2-6	NA	TRBV29-1	CSVEWQTSGANVLTF	TGCAGCGTTGAGTGGCAGACCTCTGGGGCCAACGTCCTGACTTTC
NA	TRBJ1-1	few	TRBV12-3/TRBV12-4	CASRRQGQNRPEAFF	TGTGCCAGCAGACGCCAAGGACAGAACCGCCCTGAAGCTTTCTTT
TRBD2	TRBJ2-1	NA	TRBV7-9	CASSLGGGRLNEQFF	TGTGCCAGCAGCTTAGGAGGCGGGAGGCTAAATGAGCAGTTCTTC
NA	TRBJ2-2	few	TRBV12-3/TRBV12-4	CASSFGAGFGELFF	TGTGCCAGCAGTTTCGGGGCGGGGTTCGGGGAGCTGTTTTTT
NA	TRBJ1-2	many	TRBV20-1	CSAGDHPGEGYTF	TGCAGTGCCGGGGACCATCCGGGCGAGGGCTACACCTTC
NA	TRBJ1-2	NA	TRBV27	CASSFNGRGRDYGYTF	TGTGCCAGCAGTTTTAACGGCCGGGGGCGCGACTATGGCTACACCTTC
TRBD2	TRBJ2-3	few	TRBV3-1	CASSQDPGGIDTQYF	TGTGCCAGCAGCCAAGACCCGGGAGGAATAGATACGCAGTATTTT
TRBD1	TRBJ1-1	few	TRBV3-1	CASSQRGVGRTGTEAFF	TGTGCCAGCAGCCAAAGAGGGGTAGGACGGACAGGGACTGAAGCTTTCTTT
TRBD2	TRBJ2-1	NA	TRBV13	CASSGLAEYWAVKEQFF	TGTGCCAGCAGCGGGCTAGCGGAGTATTGGGCCGTTAAAGAGCAGTTCTTC
TRBD1	TRBJ2-1	NA	TRBV29-1	CSTTLTGDPYNEQFF	TGCAGCACAACCCTGACAGGGGACCCCTACAATGAGCAGTTCTTC
NA	TRBJ2-3	NA	TRBV29-1	CRTPHEGPKHTDTQYF	TGCAGGACTCCCCACGAAGGGCCTAAGCACACAGATACGCAGTATTTT
NA	TRBJ2-7	NA	TRBV6-5	CASSYRTLSEQYF	TGTGCCAGCAGTTACAGAACGCTAAGCGAGCAGTACTTC
NA	TRBJ2-2	few	TRBV20-1	CSAPANTGELFF	TGCAGTGCGCCAGCGAACACCGGGGAGCTGTTTTTT
NA	TRBJ1-2	few	TRBV10-2	CASREFPGYGYTF	TGCGCCAGCAGGGAGTTTCCGGGTTATGGCTACACCTTC
NA	TRBJ2-3	few	TRBV3-1	CASSTSRLAQYF	TGTGCCAGCAGCACCTCCCGACTGGCGCAGTATTTT
TRBD2	TRBJ2-1	many	TRBV3-1	CASSQRSSGRRWRSYNEQFF	TGTGCCAGCAGCCAGAGGTCTAGCGGGAGGCGGTGGCGATCCTACAATGAGCAGTTCTTC
NA	TRBJ2-7	few	TRBV12-3/TRBV12-4	CASSLDSRSYEQYF	TGTGCCAGCAGTCTAGACAGCCGCTCCTACGAGCAGTACTTC